A selection of T cell receptor beta chains follows, all from one sample in a study of blood T cell repertoires in COVID-19. The assay was immunoSEQ multiplex PCR, and TCRdb's table has in-frame clones only and misses some. The sample holds around 180,000 clones, about 82% seen once. Specimen: peripheral blood. All receptors come from a young woman with acute or convalescent COVID-19. The CDR3 runs from the conserved cysteine through the conserved F or W. A D gene is named only where the DNA matches it firmly. Part of the rows lack a size; the others show once, few, many or a class for expanded clones.

v_gene	j_gene	d_gene	abundance	CDR3aa	CDR3nt
TRBV19	TRBJ1-2	.	.	CASSIGGLISDNGYTF	TGTGCCAGTAGTATCGGCGGGCTCATTTCAGATAATGGCTACACCTTC
TRBV19	TRBJ2-7	TRBD1	.	CASSTGGTTYEQYF	TGTGCCAGTAGTACAGGGGGTACTACCTACGAGCAGTACTTC
TRBV28	TRBJ2-3	TRBD2	.	CASSTGTSGSLTDTQYF	TGTGCCAGCAGTACCGGGACTAGCGGGAGCCTCACAGATACGCAGTATTTT
TRBV7-9	TRBJ2-5	.	.	CASSPVDRSLKTQYF	TGTGCCAGCAGCCCCGTCGACAGGTCTTTGAAGACCCAGTACTTC
TRBV29-1	TRBJ2-7	TRBD1	.	CSVELGPGQGPLYEQYF	TGCAGCGTTGAATTAGGGCCGGGACAGGGGCCCCTCTACGAGCAGTACTTC
TRBV5-4	TRBJ2-5	TRBD2	.	CASSGGPRGETQYF	TGTGCCAGCAGCGGGGGACCGCGGGGGGAGACCCAGTACTTC
TRBV7-9	TRBJ2-7	.	.	CASSYRVHEQYF	TGTGCCAGCAGCTACAGGGTCCACGAGCAGTACTTC
TRBV28	TRBJ1-2	TRBD1	.	CAEGQNYGYTF	TGTGCCGAGGGACAGAACTATGGCTACACCTTC
TRBV25-1	TRBJ1-5	.	.	CASSPPGGNQPQHF	TGTGCCAGCAGTCCACCTGGGGGGAATCAGCCCCAGCATTTT
TRBV19	TRBJ1-2	TRBD1	few	CASSTQGVPSDGYTF	TGTGCCAGTAGCACCCAGGGGGTTCCGTCAGATGGCTACACCTTC
TRBV7-9	TRBJ2-7	TRBD2	.	CASSETSGRAILDEQYF	TGTGCCAGCAGCGAAACTAGCGGGAGGGCCATCTTGGACGAGCAGTACTTC
TRBV4-2	TRBJ2-1	TRBD2	.	CASSQDGTSGSIEQFF	TGTGCCAGCAGCCAAGATGGGACTAGCGGGAGTATTGAGCAGTTCTTC
TRBV6-6	TRBJ1-6	TRBD1	.	CASSRPQFRQGAYNSPLHF	TGTGCCAGCAGTCGTCCGCAGTTCAGGCAGGGGGCCTATAATTCACCCCTCCACTTT
TRBV5-6	TRBJ2-3	.	.	CASSLGRGTQYF	TGTGCCAGCAGCTTGGGCCGAGGCACGCAGTATTTT
TRBV29-1	TRBJ2-1	TRBD2	.	CSVWTSDNEQFF	TGCAGCGTTTGGACTAGCGACAATGAGCAGTTCTTC
TRBV3-1/TRBV3-2	TRBJ1-1	.	.	CASSSRRAARNTEAFF	TGTGCCAGCAGCTCACGGAGGGCAGCCCGGAACACTGAAGCTTTCTTT
TRBV27	TRBJ1-1	.	.	CASSSWALNTEAFF	TGTGCCAGCAGTTCCTGGGCCCTGAACACTGAAGCTTTCTTT
TRBV19	TRBJ2-7	TRBD1	.	CASSPGQGGGEQYF	TGTGCCAGTAGCCCGGGACAGGGCGGCGGCGAGCAGTACTTC
TRBV20-1	TRBJ2-1	TRBD2	few	CSASTGTSYNEQFF	TGCAGTGCTAGTACCGGGACTAGCTACAATGAGCAGTTCTTC
TRBV6-5	TRBJ2-6	.	once	CATKFPGGANVLTF	TGTGCCACCAAGTTCCCCGGTGGGGCCAACGTCCTGACTTTC
TRBV6-2/TRBV6-3	TRBJ2-1	.	.	CASSSLAIYNEQFF	TGTGCCAGCAGTTCCCTAGCGATTTACAATGAGCAGTTCTTC
TRBV6-5	TRBJ1-3	.	.	CASSYYGTPSGNTIYF	TGTGCCAGCAGTTATTACGGGACTCCCTCTGGAAACACCATATATTTT
TRBV3-1/TRBV3-2	TRBJ1-1	.	.	CASSPIFGTEAFF	TGTGCCAGCAGCCCTATCTTTGGCACTGAAGCTTTCTTT
TRBV5-6	TRBJ1-1	.	.	CASSLISQEAFF	TGTGCCAGCAGCTTGATATCTCAGGAAGCTTTCTTT
TRBV3-1/TRBV3-2	TRBJ1-4	TRBD1	.	CASSQDLGTGGIEKLFF	TGTGCCAGCAGCCAAGATTTAGGAACAGGGGGCATTGAAAAACTGTTTTTT
TRBV28	TRBJ1-2	.	.	CASSPLWSFANYGYTF	TGTGCCAGCAGCCCCCTATGGAGCTTTGCTAACTATGGCTACACCTTC
TRBV6-5	TRBJ1-1	.	few	CASSYYKLPLNTEAFF	TGTGCCAGCAGTTACTATAAACTCCCTCTGAACACTGAAGCTTTCTTT
TRBV28	TRBJ1-5	.	.	CASSLLRNQPQHF	TGTGCCAGCAGTTTACTGCGAAATCAGCCCCAGCATTTT
TRBV19	TRBJ1-1	.	.	CASSMGREAFF	TGTGCCAGTAGTATGGGCAGAGAAGCTTTCTTT
TRBV19	TRBJ2-7	TRBD1	once	CASSIGDRFNEQYF	TGTGCCAGTAGTATCGGGGACAGGTTCAACGAGCAGTACTTC
TRBV7-9	TRBJ2-7	.	.	CASSLAGSRFYEQYF	TGTGCCAGCAGCTTAGCAGGGAGCAGGTTCTACGAGCAGTACTTC
TRBV19	TRBJ2-7	TRBD1	once	CASSPYRGQGRYEQYF	TGTGCCAGTAGTCCTTACCGGGGACAGGGTCGGTACGAGCAGTACTTC
TRBV5-1	TRBJ2-7	TRBD1	few	CASSPGTGIRSYEQYF	TGCGCCAGCAGCCCCGGGACAGGGATCAGGTCCTACGAGCAGTACTTC
TRBV19	TRBJ1-2	.	.	CASSIDGVIGYTF	TGTGCCAGTAGTATAGATGGAGTAATCGGCTACACCTTC
TRBV19	TRBJ1-3	.	.	CASSIHRDSGNTIYF	TGTGCCAGTAGTATCCACCGAGATTCTGGAAACACCATATATTTT
TRBV5-4	TRBJ2-7	TRBD2	.	CALRRTSGRAFGEQYF	TGTGCCCTTCGGCGTACTAGCGGGAGGGCCTTCGGGGAGCAGTACTTC
TRBV9	TRBJ2-1	TRBD1	.	CASSVGTGESQQFF	TGTGCCAGCAGCGTCGGGACAGGGGAGTCACAGCAGTTCTTC
TRBV7-2	TRBJ1-5	.	.	CASSLGGGGQPQHF	TGTGCCAGCAGCTTAGGAGGGGGGGGTCAGCCCCAGCATTTT
TRBV5-4	TRBJ1-2	TRBD1	.	CASRSGGAGSYGYTF	TGTGCCAGCAGGTCAGGGGGCGCAGGGTCCTATGGCTACACCTTC